The 22 T cell receptor beta chains in this list originate from one sample, sequenced in a study of blood T cell repertoires in COVID-19. Method: immunoSEQ multiplex PCR; TCRdb's copy keeps in-frame clones and lacks some. The repertoire holds 280,000 or so clones, with 88% as singletons. Specimen: peripheral blood. Every receptor here comes from a woman in her twenties or thirties who had recovered from COVID-19.

CDR3 DNA sequence: TGTGCCAGCAGCTGGACAGGGGATCGGGAAAAACTGTTTTTT. Its translation is CASSWTGDREKLFF. The rearrangement uses TRBV6-5 and TRBJ1-4; TRBD1 aligns across 9 bases. The CDR3 extends over 14 amino acids. With 6 bases clipped from V and 8 bases from J, the junction kept 7 bases outside the gene matches. CDR1 is MNHEY and CDR2 is SVGAGI in the germline V gene.

This clone has just a few counts. The chain employs TRBV30 and TRBJ2-6; 12 bases agree with TRBD2. The V and J ends lost 3 bases and 0 bases, in that order; junction bases with no gene match: 6. Germline loops: CDR1 GTSNPN, CDR2 SVGIG (reference sequence). There are 18 residues in the CDR3. DNA of the CDR3: TGTGCCTGGAGGGGGACTAGCGGGTCCCGCTCTGGGGCCAACGTCCTGACTTTC. This codes for CAWRGTSGSRSGANVLTF.

The chain links TRBV5-1 to TRBJ1-5; 11 positions match TRBD1. Germline V CDR1 and CDR2: SGHRS, YFSETQ. The CDR3 has 15 amino acids. V trimming: 4 bases; J trimming: 4 bases; junction bases outside the gene matches: 4. The CDR3 DNA follows: TGCGCCAGCAGCCCGGACAGGGGGCGAAATCAGCCCCAGCATTTT. This encodes CASSPDRGRNQPQHF.

This rearrangement joins TRBV3-1 (or the pseudogene TRBV3-2) to TRBJ1-5; weak D call: TRBD1 (6 bases). Looked up from germline, CDR1 is LGHDT and CDR2 is YNNKEL (reference sequence). Trimming pared 5 bases from V and 5 bases from J, leaving 16 bases between. The CDR3 is made up of 15 amino acids. As DNA, the CDR3 is TGTGCCAGCAGCACCTCGCCGGGGGGGCATCAGCCCCAGCATTTT. Translated: CASSTSPGGHQPQHF.

This chain uses TRBV4-3 with TRBJ2-7, with 10 positions matching TRBD1. In germline, CDR1 is LGHNA, CDR2 YSLEER. CDR3 size: 16 residues. V lost 0 bases, J lost 6 bases, and 8 bases stayed unmatched. DNA for the CDR3: TGCGCCAGCAGCCAAGATCTAGTGGGACAGGGGTGCGAGCAGTACTTC. It codes for CASSQDLVGQGCEQYF.

V is TRBV19 and J is TRBJ1-5; D gene unclear. Germline V gene lookup returns CDR1 LNHDA and CDR2 SQIVND (reference sequence). V shed 6 bases and J shed 7 bases, with 10 bases lying between them. The CDR3 sequence is 12 residues long. The CDR3 here is CASSDRRQPQHF. For the CDR3, the DNA is TGTGCCAGTAGCGACCGGCGGCAGCCCCAGCATTTT.

V gene TRBV5-1 combines with J gene TRBJ2-1; TRBD1 aligns across 8 bases. Unmatched junction bases numbered 11, after V lost 1 base and J lost 5 bases. The length of the CDR3 is 17 residues. Germline lookup yields CDR1 SGHRS and CDR2 YFSETQ. The CDR3 DNA reads TGCGCCAGCAGCTTGACCTCCTGGACAGGGAGCGACAATGAGCAGTTCTTC. It is translated as CASSLTSWTGSDNEQFF.

A single count supports this clone. This chain uses TRBV30 with TRBJ2-3, with 10 bases identical to TRBD1. In germline, CDR1 is GTSNPN, CDR2 SVGIG (reference sequence). J lost 5 bases, V lost 0 bases, and 8 bases had no gene match. This CDR3 contains 16 residues. The CDR3 coding sequence is TGTGCCTGGAGTGTACTCCGGGACAGGGGTGGAGATACGCAGTATTTT. Translated: CAWSVLRDRGGDTQYF.

The chain employs TRBV5-1 and TRBJ1-6, with D uncertain. Germline V CDR1 and CDR2: SGHRS, YFSETQ. The CDR3 is made up of 16 amino acids. The V and J ends lost 2 bases and 8 bases respectively, with 17 bases between them. The CDR3 region is CASSLVMIGSDSPLHF. The DNA of the CDR3 is TGCGCCAGCAGCTTAGTCATGATCGGGAGTGATTCACCCCTCCACTTT.

The genes are TRBV6-5 and TRBJ1-1; 9 bases agree with TRBD1. Germline values: CDR1 MNHEY, CDR2 SVGAGI. The CDR3 contains 13 residues. V shed 5 bases, J shed 3 bases, and the junction held 1 base outside the gene matches. CDR3 sequence reads: CASSRQGDTEAFF. Here the CDR3 DNA reads TGTGCCAGCAGTCGACAGGGGGACACTGAAGCTTTCTTT.

J is TRBJ1-5 and V is TRBV28; D perhaps matches TRBD1 (6 bases). CDR3 length: 14 residues. Germline assignment: CDR1 MDHEN and CDR2 SYDVKM. V was shortened by 5 bases and J by 2 bases, with 10 bases between the two germline ends. DNA of the CDR3: TGTGCCAGCAGTCACAGGGTTGGCAATCAGCCCCAGCATTTT. Translated, it gives CASSHRVGNQPQHF.

The chain uses TRBV6-5 and TRBJ1-6; TRBD1 might be the D (6 bases). The CDR3 sequence is 14 residues long. With 6 bases removed from V and 9 bases from J, the gap between germline ends came to 15 bases. Germline loops: CDR1 MNHEY, CDR2 SVGAGI. The CDR3 DNA sequence: TGTGCCAGCAGCCTACAGGGTTTAAGTTCACCCCTCCACTTT. Its protein product is CASSLQGLSSPLHF.

In nucleotides, the CDR3 is TGTGCCAGCAGTGATAGGCGGGGGGCCTCCTACGAGCAGTACTTC. It encodes CASSDRRGASYEQYF. The rearrangement joins TRBV2 to TRBJ2-7, with 8 bases identical to TRBD2. This CDR3 region has 15 residues. Per the germline V gene, CDR1 is SNHLY and CDR2 is FYNNEI. Germline trimming cut 3 bases from V and 0 bases from J; bases unmatched to any gene: 4.

The chain employs TRBV4-3 and TRBJ1-1; no clear D. V lost 0 bases, J lost 1 base, and 9 bases lay in between. This CDR3 region has 15 residues. From germline, CDR1 is LGHNA and CDR2 YSLEER. This CDR3 reads CASSQDTGWNTEAFF. The CDR3, as DNA: TGCGCCAGCAGCCAAGATACGGGATGGAACACTGAAGCTTTCTTT.

The chain joins TRBV5-6 to TRBJ2-5, with a possible D match to TRBD1 (5 bases). Trimming shortened V by 0 bases and J by 1 base, and 13 bases separated the two germline ends. CDR3 length: 16 residues. Germline CDR1 SGHDT, CDR2 YYEEEE. The CDR3 loop reads CASSLDSETAQETQYF. For the CDR3, the DNA is TGTGCCAGCAGCTTGGACTCCGAGACAGCCCAAGAGACCCAGTACTTC.

This sequence joins TRBV28 and TRBJ1-4; tentatively, D is TRBD1 (5 bases). Trimming took 5 bases from V and 5 from J, leaving 12 bases between them. The CDR3 spans 14 residues. Per germline, CDR1 MDHEN and CDR2 SYDVKM. The chain's CDR3 is CASSAGRRNEKLFF. In DNA, the CDR3 is TGTGCCAGCAGTGCGGGACGGAGAAATGAAAAACTGTTTTTT. Based on the CDR3 plus reference TRBV28 and TRBJ1-4, the full variable domain is DVKVTQSSRYLVKRTGEKVFLECVQDMDHENMFWYRQDPGLGLRLIYFSYDVKMKEKGDIPEGYSVSREKKERFSLILESASTNQTSMYLCASSAGRRNEKLFFGSGTQLSVL.

The chain recombines TRBV25-1 with TRBJ1-6; TRBD1 matches at 8 bases. V trimming: 8 bases; J trimming: 5 bases; junction bases outside the gene matches: 8. Germline CDR1 reads MGHDK; CDR2 reads SYGVNS. The CDR3 spans 15 residues. The CDR3 DNA reads as TGTGCCAGCCTGTCCGGGACAGGCGATAATTCACCCCTCCACTTT. Protein sequence: CASLSGTGDNSPLHF.

The chain has TRBV5-6 and TRBJ1-4, with D uncertain. The CDR3 is 15 residues long. The germline V and J ends were trimmed by 0 bases and 2 bases, with 8 bases remaining between them. The germline CDR1 and CDR2 sequences are SGHDT and YYEEEE. The CDR3 loop is CASSLERGTNEKLFF. The CDR3 coding sequence is TGTGCCAGCAGCTTGGAGCGGGGTACTAATGAAAAACTGTTTTTT.

This chain uses TRBV6-2 or TRBV6-3 with TRBJ1-5, with 9 bases lining up with TRBD1. Germline loops: CDR1 MNHEY, CDR2 SVGEGT. V lost 4 bases and J lost 5; bases outside the gene matches: 6. CDR3 length equals 15 residues. CDR3 sequence reads: CASSSWDREYQPQHF. CDR3 bases: TGTGCCAGCAGTTCCTGGGACAGGGAGTATCAGCCCCAGCATTTT.

The rearrangement links TRBV7-2 to TRBJ2-7, with 7 bases fitting TRBD1. The trim removed 5 bases at V and 2 bases at J, leaving 6 bases unmatched. The CDR3 covers 14 residues. CDR1 is SGHTA and CDR2 is FQGNSA in the germline V gene. The CDR3: CASSPYGQAYEQYF. In nucleotides, the CDR3 is TGTGCCAGCAGCCCCTACGGACAGGCCTACGAGCAGTACTTC.

The rearrangement links TRBV28 to TRBJ2-1, with D tentatively TRBD1 (5 bases). Trimming took off 6 bases at V and 4 bases at J, with 13 bases between the two ends. Germline CDR1 reads MDHEN; CDR2 reads SYDVKM. This CDR3 is built from 14 residues. CDR3 residues: CASSTPQGYNEQFF. In DNA form, the CDR3 reads TGTGCCAGCAGCACCCCCCAGGGATACAATGAGCAGTTCTTC.

This clone was recorded once. V gene TRBV4-3 combines with J gene TRBJ1-1; a possible D gene is TRBD1 (5 bases). Trimming took off 4 bases at V and 5 bases at J, with 14 bases between the two ends. Germline loops: CDR1 LGHNA, CDR2 YSLEER. The CDR3 extends over 14 amino acids. The CDR3 spells CASSLDSDSTEAFF. In nucleotides, the CDR3 is TGCGCCAGCAGCCTTGACTCAGACAGTACTGAAGCTTTCTTT.